The 14 T cell receptor beta chains presented below share a single source sample, sequenced in a study of identical twins. TCRdb re-analysed the 5' RACE reads in MiXCR, keeping a single row per CDR3 protein. The sample has some 500,000 distinct CDR3 sequences, more than 13% seen once. This sample was also put to use in a study of yellow fever vaccine responses in identical twins.

The source material was CD4+ T cells sorted from blood. The receptors shown here come from a woman aged 18-29 years in good health.

This chain connects TRBV3-1 to TRBJ2-3; 14 bases are shared with TRBD2. The CDR3 runs 18 residues. CDR1 is LGHDT and CDR2 is YNNKEL in the germline V gene (reference sequence). The ends lost 5 bases at V and 4 bases at J; junction bases unmatched: 11. The CDR3 here is CASSLTSGGAGLADTQYF. CDR3 DNA: TGTGCCAGCAGCTTGACTAGCGGGGGGGCCGGGTTAGCAGATACGCAGTATTTT.

The chain couples TRBV6-5 to TRBJ2-5; 9 positions agree with TRBD1. CDR1 is MNHEY and CDR2 is SVGAGI in the germline V gene. The CDR3 extends over 12 amino acids. V lost 11 bases and J lost 4; bases outside the gene matches: 5. The CDR3, as DNA: TGTGCCGCCCAGGACAGGGGAGAGACCCAGTACTTC. Protein: CAAQDRGETQYF.

The chain is built from TRBV5-6 and TRBJ2-5, with 9 bases matching TRBD2. The V segment lost 3 bases and the J segment 3 bases; nucleotides outside the gene matches: 12. The CDR3 spans 17 residues. Germline loops: CDR1 SGHDT, CDR2 YYEEEE. CDR3 loop: CASSYHPLRLAEETQYF. In DNA, the CDR3 is TGTGCCAGCAGCTACCACCCCCTGAGACTAGCGGAAGAGACCCAGTACTTC.

This clonotype was counted many times. The chain uses TRBV12-3 or TRBV12-4 and TRBJ2-1; D may be TRBD2 (6 bases). The CDR3 is 15 amino acids. Trimming cost V 3 bases and J 0 bases, with 9 bases left between them. The CDR3 DNA reads as TGTGCCAGCAGTTTCCGGGAGAGCTCCTACAATGAGCAGTTCTTC. Translating gives CASSFRESSYNEQFF.

This clonotype has at least ten counts. This chain joins TRBV20-1 and TRBJ2-1, with a tentative D call TRBD2 (6 bases). The CDR3 length is 15 residues. Between the trimmed V and J ends, which lost 2 bases and 7 bases, there was a span of 18 bases. Germline V gene lookup returns CDR1 DFQATT and CDR2 SNEGSKA (reference sequence). CDR3 amino acids: CSARPPLASDNEQFF. The DNA of the CDR3 is TGCAGTGCTAGACCCCCTTTGGCTAGCGATAATGAGCAGTTCTTC.

The chain recombines TRBV15 with TRBJ2-1; D possibly corresponds to TRBD2 (6 bases). Trimming left V 8 bases short and J 6 bases short, with 20 bases between. Germline V lookup: CDR1 LNHNV, CDR2 YYDKDF (reference sequence). This CDR3 is built from 15 residues. The CDR3 protein is CATRSGRTSRNEQFF. In nucleotides, the CDR3 is TGTGCCACCCGGTCAGGGAGGACAAGTCGCAATGAGCAGTTCTTC.

This clonotype was observed at least ten times. V is TRBV12-3 or TRBV12-4 and J is TRBJ2-2; 7 positions agree with TRBD1. Trimming at V came to 5 bases and at J to 5 bases, leaving 11 bases not matched to a gene. CDR3 length: 16 amino acids. CDR3 DNA sequence: TGTGCCAGCAGTCCAACAGGGGCCCGACCGACCGGGGAGCTGTTTTTT. Protein: CASSPTGARPTGELFF.

V is TRBV7-2 and J is TRBJ1-1; D perhaps matches TRBD1 (5 bases). Germline loops: CDR1 SGHTA, CDR2 FQGNSA. This CDR3 is built from 14 residues. V lost 1 base, J lost 4 bases, and 10 bases lay in between. The CDR3 nucleotides read TGTGCCAGCAGCTTAGTAGGGACGGCCACTGAAGCTTTCTTT. Translating it yields CASSLVGTATEAFF. The variable domain in full, with the rest retrieved from reference TRBV7-2 and TRBJ1-1, is GAGVSQSPSNKVTEKGKDVELRCDPISGHTALYWYRQSLGQGLEFLIYFQGNSAPDKSGLPSDRFSAERTGGSVSTLTIQRTQQEDSAVYLCASSLVGTATEAFFGQGTRLTVV.

Ten or more counts support this clonotype. The V call is TRBV20-1, the J call TRBJ2-7; possible D gene TRBD2, 5 bases. Germline loops: CDR1 DFQATT, CDR2 SNEGSKA (reference sequence). This CDR3 has 12 residues. V lost 4 bases, J lost 2 bases, and 9 bases lay in between. CDR3 nucleotide sequence: TGCAGTGCTAAGGCTAGCCCCTACGAGCAGTACTTC. Translated, it gives CSAKASPYEQYF.

This clonotype was seen a few times. V usage is TRBV6-2 or TRBV6-3 and J usage is TRBJ2-1; D not resolved. Trimming took off 2 bases at V and 9 bases at J, with 14 bases between the two ends. The germline V gene has CDR1 MNHEY and CDR2 SVGEGT. The CDR3 extends over 14 amino acids. The CDR3 DNA follows: TGTGCCAGCAGTTACCCGAACTTAGTCGGTGAGCAGTTCTTC. It codes for CASSYPNLVGEQFF.

V is TRBV6-2 or TRBV6-3 and J is TRBJ2-5, with 8 bases fitting TRBD2. This CDR3 spans 15 amino acids. Trimming cost V 2 bases and J 4 bases; bases outside gene matches: 6. Germline CDR1 is MNHEY and CDR2 is SVGEGT. CDR3 DNA: TGTGCCAGCAGTTACCCGGGACTAGGCCCAGAGACCCAGTACTTC. This translates into CASSYPGLGPETQYF.

The chain recombines TRBV14 with TRBJ1-2, with 8 bases that match TRBD1. CDR1 is SGHDN, CDR2 FVKESK, per germline. The CDR3 is 14 residues long. With 7 bases clipped from V and 2 bases from J, the junction kept 6 bases outside the gene matches. For the CDR3, the DNA is TGTGCCAGCACCTTCGACAGGGGAAACTATGGCTACACCTTC. This sequence encodes CASTFDRGNYGYTF.

This clonotype was counted only a few times. The CDR3 reads CASSLGNRVNQPQHF. The CDR3 bases are TGTGCCAGCAGCTTGGGGAACAGGGTCAATCAGCCCCAGCATTTT. The chain has TRBV5-5 and TRBJ1-5, with a possible D match to TRBD1 (6 bases). The V gene lost 0 bases and the J gene lost 3 bases, with 10 bases spanning the gap. The CDR3 consists of 15 residues. Germline V CDR1 and CDR2: SGHKS, YYEKEE (reference sequence).

The chain carries TRBV7-9 and TRBJ2-3, with 8 bases fitting TRBD2. V was pared by 5 bases and J by 1 base, with 8 bases of the junction left unmatched. Germline-derived CDR1 and CDR2 are SEHNR and FQNEAQ (reference sequence). The CDR3 runs 16 residues. CDR3 in amino acids: CASSPRTSPGTDTQYF. The CDR3 nucleotides are TGTGCCAGCAGCCCAAGGACTAGCCCTGGCACAGATACGCAGTATTTT. Looking up the rest from reference TRBV7-9 and TRBJ2-3 gives the full variable domain: DTGVSQNPRHKITKRGQNVTFRCDPISEHNRLYWYRQTLGQGPEFLTYFQNEAQLEKSRLLSDRFSAERPKGSFSTLEIQRTEQGDSAMYLCASSPRTSPGTDTQYFGPGTRLTVL.